This entry describes one T cell receptor (beta chain). Its antigen is not identified. V was clipped by 4 bases and J by 6 bases, with 21 bases between them. CDR3 size: 16 residues. Germline V gives CDR1 MGHRA, CDR2 YSYEKL. The data were taken from a study of STAT5B mutations in CD4+ large granular lymphocyte leukemia. Study results and caveats: No patients shared main leukemic clonotypes, though around 24% appeared at low frequency elsewhere.

Method: immunoSEQ multiplex PCR; TCRdb's copy keeps in-frame clones and lacks some. The top ten hold approximately 4% of the sample, which has 37,000 or so clones, roughly four fifths seen once. This chain links TRBV4-1 with TRBJ1-2; weak D call: TRBD1 (6 bases). The clonotype was recovered from a human donor in good health. The sample consisted of CD4+ T cells from blood buffy coats. CDR3 DNA sequence: TGCGCCAGCAGCCTCAGCTTTCCAGGGGACTGGGATGGCTACACCTTC. Its protein is CASSLSFPGDWDGYTF.